This is a list of T cell receptor beta chains from one sample in a study of tumor-infiltrating lymphocytes in primary liver carcinoma. MiXCR, applied by TCRdb to the multiplex PCR reads, yields one record per CDR3 protein. The table has about 310,000 distinct CDR3 sequences, 50% to 60% seen once. Sample: peripheral blood. These receptors were collected from a woman aged 30 to 39 with primary liver carcinoma and hepatitis B virus infection. CDR3s include the opening cysteine and the closing phenylalanine or tryptophan. The D gene is left open where the match is weak. Only part of the rows carry a size: once, few, many, or a class if the clone is expanded.

-,TRBV11-3,many,TRBJ2-3,TGTGCCAGCAGCTCGACGGGAAGAGATACGCAGTATTTT,CASSSTGRDTQYF
-,TRBV4-3,many,TRBJ1-1,TGCGCCAGCACACCCGCTTGGAGGTCCTTTGGCACTGAAGCTTTCTTT,CASTPAWRSFGTEAFF
TRBD1,TRBV6-5,-,TRBJ2-5,TGTGCCAGCAGTTCCCGTTCGAGGGACAGGGACCAAGAGACCCAGTACTTC,CASSSRSRDRDQETQYF
-,TRBV11-2,-,TRBJ2-1,TGTGCCAGCGGCTTAGCCTGGAGATCCAATGAGCAGTTCTTT,CASGLAWRSNEQFF
-,TRBV12-3/TRBV12-4,once,TRBJ2-1,TGTGTCAGCAGTCGGGACTCCCGCTCCTACAATGAGCAGTTCTTC,CVSSRDSRSYNEQFF
-,TRBV6-2/TRBV6-3,few,TRBJ2-1,TGTGCCAGCAGTTACCCGCCAACGGCTCATGAGCAGTTCTTC,CASSYPPTAHEQFF
-,TRBV29-1,-,TRBJ1-1,TGCAGGGTTATCGAGAACACTGAAGCTTTCTTT,CRVIENTEAFF
-,TRBV4-1,-,TRBJ1-4,TGCGCCAGCAGCCATGCCCGGGACGGGAATGAAAGACTGTTTTTT,CASSHARDGNERLFF
TRBD1,TRBV6-1,-,TRBJ1-5,TGTGCCAACAGAGAGACAGGGGGGGAAGGTCAGCCCCAGCATTTT,CANRETGGEGQPQHF
-,TRBV5-6,few,TRBJ2-1,TGTGCCAGCAGCGCGGACAGATATGTGCAGTTCTTC,CASSADRYVQFF
-,TRBV6-2/TRBV6-3,few,TRBJ2-2,TGTGCCAGCAGATACAGTCGCGGGCCCGGGGAGCTGTTTTTT,CASRYSRGPGELFF
TRBD2,TRBV11-2,-,TRBJ2-1,TGTGCCAACATAAGCGGGAGTTCCTACAATGAGCAGTTCTTC,CANISGSSYNEQFF
-,TRBV6-5,-,TRBJ1-2,TGTGCCATCAGTGACAGTCTTGGCCACACCTTC,CAISDSLGHTF
TRBD2,TRBV28,-,TRBJ2-7,TGTGCCAGCAGTACCCCACCGGGGGGTTCCTACGAGCAGTACTTC,CASSTPPGGSYEQYF
TRBD1,TRBV29-1,many,TRBJ1-3,TGCAGCGTTGGGCACAGGGGGCTAGGAGGAAACACCATATATTTT,CSVGHRGLGGNTIYF
TRBD2,TRBV12-3/TRBV12-4,-,TRBJ2-1,TGTGCCAGCAGGGGGACTAGCCGTAATTTTAATGGGCAGTTCTTC,CASRGTSRNFNGQFF
-,TRBV4-1,once,TRBJ2-3,TGCACCAGCAGCACCACGCTCCTAGCAGATACGCAGTATTTT,CTSSTTLLADTQYF
-,TRBV4-1,-,TRBJ2-7,TGCGCCAGCAGCCAAGTAGGACGGATCTACGAGCAGTACTTC,CASSQVGRIYEQYF
TRBD2,TRBV11-2,many,TRBJ2-5,TGTGCCAGCAGCGCCCGACTAGCTCAAGAGACCCAGTACTTC,CASSARLAQETQYF
TRBD1,TRBV5-1,-,TRBJ2-5,TGCGCCAGCAGCCCGGGGACAGGGGGTTTACAAGAGACCCAGTACTTC,CASSPGTGGLQETQYF
-,TRBV11-2,-,TRBJ2-3,TGTGCCAACGCTAGGGGACTGGCGGAAATAACTAGCACAGATACGCAGTATTTT,CANARGLAEITSTDTQYF
-,TRBV5-6,many,TRBJ2-7,TGTGCCAGCAGCTTGGCTGCGCCCCTTAGGTACGAGCAGTACTTC,CASSLAAPLRYEQYF